This T cell receptor (beta chain) is drawn from a study of early T cells in non-severe SARS-CoV-2 infection. CDR1 and CDR2 from the germline V gene are SGHTA and FQGNSA. CDR3 size: 13 residues. Trimming removed 3 bases from V and 3 bases from J, with 9 bases in between. TCRdb independently ran MiXCR on the 5' RACE reads; one entry per CDR3 protein. This sample has about 100,000 distinct CDR3 sequences, with under 15% found just once. The origin of this receptor is an adult who was a healthcare worker with PCR-confirmed SARS-CoV-2 infection or an uninfected control (not recorded which). This rearrangement joins TRBV7-2 to TRBJ2-7; D gene unclear. Sequenced material: whole blood. The CDR3 sequence: CASSFDLYYEQYF. CDR3 DNA sequence: TGTGCCAGCAGCTTTGACTTGTACTACGAGCAGTACTTC.